The next 2 T cell receptor beta chains were all read from a single sample in a study of cytomegalovirus exposure and HLA in healthy donors. The PCR ran on 60 Vbeta and 13 Jbeta primers. The assay was immunoSEQ multiplex PCR, and TCRdb's table has in-frame clones only and misses some. The data contain 200,000 to 250,000 clones, approximately 81% of them singletons. The specimen sequenced was PBMCs. Receptor source: a girl aged 2-10 years in good health and CMV-seronegative.

The rearrangement uses TRBV5-4 and TRBJ1-1; D is ambiguous. V gave up 4 bases and J gave up 1 base, with 11 bases separating them. CDR1 is SGHNT and CDR2 is YYREEE in the germline V gene (reference sequence). The CDR3 contains 14 residues. CDR3 bases: TGTGCCAGCAGCCCGGGAGGAGCGAACACTGAAGCTTTCTTT. Its protein is CASSPGGANTEAFF.

The gene calls are TRBV5-1 and TRBJ1-6; D is ambiguous. This CDR3 is built from 16 residues. Germline CDR1 is SGHRS and CDR2 is YFSETQ. Deletions cut 4 bases from V and 5 bases from J, with 16 bases between. The CDR3 region has the DNA TGCGCCAGCAGCCTTGGAACAGCGGAGGATAATTCACCCCTCCACTTT. Translated: CASSLGTAEDNSPLHF.